Below, 3 T cell receptor beta chains from the same sample are listed, as sequenced in a study of long-term antiretroviral therapy in people with HIV. Assay version v3.0 of immunoSEQ was used, and it was run at survey level. Libraries were prepared by immunoSEQ multiplex PCR; TCRdb keeps only in-frame clonotypes and omits some of them. Found here are about 24,000 clones, around 95% of them singletons; the top ten hold less than 2.5%. The sample was unsorted PBMCs, taken around 5.2 years after starting antiretroviral therapy. These receptors were collected from a woman aged 50 to 60 with HIV.

The chain employs TRBV30 and TRBJ2-5; 9 positions match TRBD2. J gave up 5 bases and V 3 bases, and 7 bases lay outside the gene matches. Germline V gives CDR1 GTSNPN, CDR2 SVGIG (reference sequence). This CDR3 has 14 residues. The CDR3 coding sequence is TGTGCCTGGAGCTTTAGCGGGAGTTGGGAGACCCAGTACTTC. Translated: CAWSFSGSWETQYF.

This sequence joins TRBV28 and TRBJ1-1, with D uncertain. Trimming shortened V by 9 bases and J by 2 bases, and 10 bases separated the two germline ends. Germline CDR1 is MDHEN and CDR2 is SYDVKM. The CDR3 sequence is 12 residues long. The CDR3 DNA reads as TGTGCCAGTTCGCTCCGTAACACTGAAGCTTTCTTT. This translates into CASSLRNTEAFF.

The chain joins TRBV7-9 to TRBJ2-1; a possible D gene is TRBD1 (5 bases). CDR3 length: 18 amino acids. V was shortened by 6 bases and J by 0 bases, with 21 bases between the two germline ends. Looked up from germline, CDR1 is SEHNR and CDR2 is FQNEAQ (reference sequence). The CDR3 reads CASSTLGREVSSYNEQFF. CDR3 nucleotide sequence: TGTGCCAGCAGTACTTTGGGGCGAGAGGTTAGCTCCTACAATGAGCAGTTCTTC.